This T cell receptor (beta chain) was recorded in a study of T cell responses to AZD1222 COVID-19 vaccine. In regard to this clone: Its matching antigen is unknown.

Whole-study findings and limits: Increases in Spike-specific TCR breadth and depth were seen after two AZD1222 doses. Possibly, clonal diversity was underestimated; donors were largely white British and included more females.

The CDR3 covers 17 residues. Trimming took off 3 bases at V and 7 bases at J, with 21 bases between the two ends. The V gene's germline CDR1 is KGHSH and CDR2 LQKENI. Data came from immunoSEQ multiplex PCR; TCRdb stores just in-frame clones and leaves some out. The sample shows more than 85,000 clones, about 90% of them seen only once. Sequencing was performed on peripheral blood, taken on day 0 of AZD1222 vaccination. This TCR came from an adult in good health. The chain couples TRBV18 to TRBJ1-4, with a weak D call TRBD1 (5 bases). The CDR3 reads CASSPPPGVGTREKLFF. CDR3 DNA sequence: TGTGCCAGCTCACCGCCTCCCGGTGTAGGGACGCGTGAAAAACTGTTTTTT.